This note documents a single T cell receptor (beta chain) sequence. Its antigen is as yet unknown. TCRdb keeps only in-frame clones here, not all; method: immunoSEQ multiplex PCR. The table includes 57,000 or so clones, 85% detected once. The data are from a study of T cell responses to AZD1222 COVID-19 vaccine. Study observations and caveats: A reported finding is that nearly half of spike-specific TCRs target unmutated variant regions.

With 4 bases clipped from V and 7 bases from J, the junction kept 6 bases outside the gene matches. Per germline, CDR1 SNHLY and CDR2 FYNNEI. The CDR3 contains 14 residues. The material sequenced was peripheral blood, taken on day 0 of MenACWY control vaccination. This TCR came from an adult in good health. The chain employs TRBV2 and TRBJ1-5, with TRBD1 matching 8 bases. This CDR3 is CASSGQGAPQPQHF. DNA of the CDR3: TGTGCCAGCAGTGGGCAGGGGGCCCCCCAGCCCCAGCATTTT.